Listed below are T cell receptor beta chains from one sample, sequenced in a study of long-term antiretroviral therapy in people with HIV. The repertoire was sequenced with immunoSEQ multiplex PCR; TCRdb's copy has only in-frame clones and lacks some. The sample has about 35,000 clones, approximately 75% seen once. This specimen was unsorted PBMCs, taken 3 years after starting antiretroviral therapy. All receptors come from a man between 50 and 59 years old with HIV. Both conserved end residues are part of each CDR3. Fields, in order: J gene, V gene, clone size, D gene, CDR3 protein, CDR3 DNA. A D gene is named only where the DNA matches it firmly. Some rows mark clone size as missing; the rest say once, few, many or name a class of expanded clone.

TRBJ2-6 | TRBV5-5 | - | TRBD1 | CASSSVPGTGAGANVLTF | TGTGCCAGCAGTTCCGTACCCGGGACAGGGGCTGGGGCCAACGTCCTGACTTTC
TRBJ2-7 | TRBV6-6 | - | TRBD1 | CASSPDRVTYEQYF | TGTGCCAGCAGTCCAGACAGGGTGACTTACGAGCAGTACTTC
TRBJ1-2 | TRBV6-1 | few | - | CASNTGVSNYGYTF | TGTGCCAGCAATACAGGAGTTTCTAACTATGGCTACACCTTC
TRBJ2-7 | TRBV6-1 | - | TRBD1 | CASSRTGPSYEQYF | TGTGCCAGCAGTCGGACAGGACCCTCCTACGAGCAGTACTTC
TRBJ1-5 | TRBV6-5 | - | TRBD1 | CASSFYRGQPQHF | TGTGCCAGCAGTTTTTACAGGGGCCAGCCCCAGCATTTT
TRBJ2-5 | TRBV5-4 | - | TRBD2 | CASSRSGGPQETQYF | TGTGCCAGCAGCCGCTCGGGAGGTCCCCAAGAGACCCAGTACTTC
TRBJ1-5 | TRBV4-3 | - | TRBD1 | CASSQDSGQRNQPQHF | TGCGCCAGCAGCCAAGATTCGGGACAGAGGAATCAGCCCCAGCATTTT
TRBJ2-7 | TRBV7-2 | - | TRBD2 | CASSLMPSGPGDEQYF | TGTGCCAGCAGCCTTATGCCTAGCGGCCCTGGGGACGAGCAGTACTTC
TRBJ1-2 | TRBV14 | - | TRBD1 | CASSVDRDSGYTF | TGTGCCAGCAGCGTTGACAGGGACAGTGGCTACACCTTC
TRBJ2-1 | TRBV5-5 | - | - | CASSLSEYEQFF | TGTGCCAGCAGCTTGTCCGAGTATGAGCAGTTCTTC
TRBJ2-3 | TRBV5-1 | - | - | CASSAGTADTQYF | TGCGCCAGCAGTGCGGGGACCGCAGATACGCAGTATTTT
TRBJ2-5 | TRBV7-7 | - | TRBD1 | CASSVGTDATQYF | TGTGCCAGCAGCGTCGGGACAGACGCGACCCAGTACTTC
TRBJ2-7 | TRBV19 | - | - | CASSSPGHRFYEQYF | TGTGCCAGTAGTTCTCCGGGACACAGGTTTTACGAGCAGTACTTC
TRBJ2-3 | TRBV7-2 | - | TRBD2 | CASSSQRGRTDTQYF | TGTGCCAGCAGCTCCCAGCGGGGGCGCACAGATACGCAGTATTTT
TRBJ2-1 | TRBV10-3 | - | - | CAISEGTGSYNEQFF | TGTGCCATCAGTGAGGGAACAGGGAGCTACAATGAGCAGTTCTTC
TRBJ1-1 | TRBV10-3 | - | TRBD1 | CAIGGQASNTEAFF | TGTGCCATCGGAGGACAGGCCTCGAACACTGAAGCTTTCTTT
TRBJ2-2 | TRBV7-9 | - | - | CASSSGLEGGELFF | TGTGCCAGCAGCTCGGGACTCGAGGGCGGGGAGCTGTTTTTT
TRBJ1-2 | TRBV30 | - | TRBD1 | CAWRTGGTNYGYTF | TGTGCCTGGCGGACAGGGGGGACTAACTATGGCTACACCTTC
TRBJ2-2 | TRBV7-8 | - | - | CASSLQGGELFF | TGTGCCAGCAGCTTACAGGGCGGGGAGCTGTTTTTT
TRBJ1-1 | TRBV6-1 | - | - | CASSGKGWATEAFF | TGTGCCAGCAGTGGCAAGGGATGGGCCACTGAAGCTTTCTTT
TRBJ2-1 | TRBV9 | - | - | CASSVGEERFDEQFF | TGTGCCAGCAGCGTAGGGGAGGAGCGGTTCGATGAGCAGTTCTTC
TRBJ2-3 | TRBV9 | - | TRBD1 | CASSVVPQTGAGTDTQYF | TGTGCCAGCAGCGTCGTACCACAGACAGGGGCCGGCACAGATACGCAGTATTTT
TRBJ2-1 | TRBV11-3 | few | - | CASSRSTGLYNEQFF | TGTGCCAGCAGTCGCAGCACAGGACTGTACAATGAGCAGTTCTTC
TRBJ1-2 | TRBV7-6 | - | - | CASSPNHLYGYTF | TGTGCCAGCAGCCCCAACCACCTCTATGGCTACACCTTC
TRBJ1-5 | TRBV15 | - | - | CATSRGGAGQPQHF | TGTGCCACCAGCAGAGGGGGGGCAGGGCAGCCCCAGCATTTT
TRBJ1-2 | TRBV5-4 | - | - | CASSFNREDGYTF | TGTGCCAGCAGCTTCAACAGGGAGGATGGCTACACCTTC
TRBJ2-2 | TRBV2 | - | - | CASSSFGPPGTGELFF | TGTGCCAGCAGTTCCTTCGGACCCCCAGGCACCGGGGAGCTGTTTTTT
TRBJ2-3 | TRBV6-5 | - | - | CASSYTIRRTDTQYF | TGTGCCAGCAGCTATACCATTCGCCGGACAGATACGCAGTATTTT
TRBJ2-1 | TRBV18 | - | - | CASSRLNGDNEQFF | TGTGCCAGCTCACGGCTTAACGGGGACAATGAGCAGTTCTTC
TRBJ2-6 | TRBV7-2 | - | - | CASSPTSSRANVLTF | TGTGCCAGCAGCCCCACAAGCTCGCGGGCCAACGTCCTGACTTTC
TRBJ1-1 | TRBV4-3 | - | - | CASSQGDLGTFITEAFF | TGCGCCAGCAGCCAAGGGGACTTGGGGACTTTTATCACTGAAGCTTTCTTT
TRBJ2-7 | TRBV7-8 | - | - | CASSYAGSSYEQYF | TGTGCCAGCAGTTACGCGGGGTCCTCCTACGAGCAGTACTTC
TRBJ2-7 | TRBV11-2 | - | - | CASSLGGGAFGYEQYF | TGTGCCAGCAGCTTAGGAGGGGGGGCGTTCGGCTACGAGCAGTACTTC